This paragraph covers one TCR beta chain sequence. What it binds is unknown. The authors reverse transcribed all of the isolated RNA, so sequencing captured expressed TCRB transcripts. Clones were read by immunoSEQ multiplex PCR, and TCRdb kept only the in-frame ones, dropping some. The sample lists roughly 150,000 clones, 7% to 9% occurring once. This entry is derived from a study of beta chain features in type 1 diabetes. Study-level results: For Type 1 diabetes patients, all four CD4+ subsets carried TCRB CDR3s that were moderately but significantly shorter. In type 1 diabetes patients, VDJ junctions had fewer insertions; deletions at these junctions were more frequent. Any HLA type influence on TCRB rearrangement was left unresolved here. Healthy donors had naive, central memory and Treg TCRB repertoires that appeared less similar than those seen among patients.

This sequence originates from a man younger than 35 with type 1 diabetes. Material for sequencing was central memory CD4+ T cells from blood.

In DNA, the CDR3 is TGCAGCGCAGGACACATGAACACTGAAGCTTTCTTT. Protein: CSAGHMNTEAFF. This chain links TRBV29-1 with TRBJ1-1; TRBD1 is a possible D gene (5 bases). The V gene lost 7 bases and the J gene lost 0 bases, with 9 bases spanning the gap. Germline CDR1 is SQVTM and CDR2 is ANQGSEA. The CDR3 totals 12 residues.